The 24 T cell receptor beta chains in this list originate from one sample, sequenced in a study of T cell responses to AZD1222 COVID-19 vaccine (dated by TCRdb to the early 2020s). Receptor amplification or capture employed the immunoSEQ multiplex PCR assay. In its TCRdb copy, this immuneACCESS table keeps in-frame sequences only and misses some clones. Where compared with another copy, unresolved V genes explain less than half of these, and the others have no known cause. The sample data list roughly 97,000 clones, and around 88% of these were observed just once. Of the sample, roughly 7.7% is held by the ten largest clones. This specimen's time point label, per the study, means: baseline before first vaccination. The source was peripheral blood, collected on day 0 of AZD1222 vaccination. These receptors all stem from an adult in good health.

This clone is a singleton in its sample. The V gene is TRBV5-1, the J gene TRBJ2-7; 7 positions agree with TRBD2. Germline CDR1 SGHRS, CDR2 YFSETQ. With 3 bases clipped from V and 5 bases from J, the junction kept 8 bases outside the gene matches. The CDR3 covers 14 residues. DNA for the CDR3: TGCGCCAGCAGCTCGGCCCTGGGAGGGCACGAGCAGTACTTC. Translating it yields CASSSALGGHEQYF.

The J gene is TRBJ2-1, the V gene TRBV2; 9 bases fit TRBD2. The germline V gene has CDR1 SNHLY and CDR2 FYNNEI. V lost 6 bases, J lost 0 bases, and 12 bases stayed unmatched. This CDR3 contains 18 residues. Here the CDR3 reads CASSPLAGRASSYNEQFF. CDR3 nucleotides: TGTGCCAGCAGCCCTCTAGCGGGACGGGCCAGCTCCTACAATGAGCAGTTCTTC.

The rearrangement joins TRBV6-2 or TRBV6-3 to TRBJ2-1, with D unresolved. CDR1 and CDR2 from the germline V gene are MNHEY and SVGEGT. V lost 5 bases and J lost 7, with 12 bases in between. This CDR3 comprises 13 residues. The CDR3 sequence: CASSQPTRNEQFF. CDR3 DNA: TGTGCCAGCAGTCAACCCACCAGGAATGAGCAGTTCTTC.

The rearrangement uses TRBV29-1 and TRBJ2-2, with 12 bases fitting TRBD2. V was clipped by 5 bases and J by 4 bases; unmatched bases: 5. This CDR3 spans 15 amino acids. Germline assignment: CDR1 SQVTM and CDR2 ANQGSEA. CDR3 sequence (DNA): TGCAGCGTTAGACTAGCGGGAGCAATCACCGGGGAGCTGTTTTTT. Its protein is CSVRLAGAITGELFF.

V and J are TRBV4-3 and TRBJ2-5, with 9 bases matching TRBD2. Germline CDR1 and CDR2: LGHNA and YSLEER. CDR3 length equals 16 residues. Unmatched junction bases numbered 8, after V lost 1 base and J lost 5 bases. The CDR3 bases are TGCGCCAGCAGCCAAGGGGCCTTGGCGGGAGGGGAGACCCAGTACTTC. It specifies CASSQGALAGGETQYF.

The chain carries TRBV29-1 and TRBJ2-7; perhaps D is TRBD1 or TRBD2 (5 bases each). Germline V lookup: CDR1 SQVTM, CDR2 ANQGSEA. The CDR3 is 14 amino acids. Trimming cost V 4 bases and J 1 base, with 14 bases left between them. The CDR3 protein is CSVAGAPRSYEQYF. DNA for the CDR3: TGCAGCGTTGCCGGGGCCCCGAGATCCTACGAGCAGTACTTC.

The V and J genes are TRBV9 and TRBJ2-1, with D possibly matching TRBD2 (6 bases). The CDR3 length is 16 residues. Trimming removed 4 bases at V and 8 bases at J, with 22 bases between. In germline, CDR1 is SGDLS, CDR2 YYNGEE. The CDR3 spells CASSPSLRRASDEQFF. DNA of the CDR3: TGTGCCAGCAGCCCTTCCTTGCGGAGGGCGTCCGATGAGCAGTTCTTC.

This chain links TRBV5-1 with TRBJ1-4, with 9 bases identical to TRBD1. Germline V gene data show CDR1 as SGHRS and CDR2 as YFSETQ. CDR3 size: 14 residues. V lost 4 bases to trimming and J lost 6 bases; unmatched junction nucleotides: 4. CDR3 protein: CASSPGTGYEKLFF. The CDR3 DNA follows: TGCGCCAGCAGCCCCGGGACAGGGTATGAAAAACTGTTTTTT.

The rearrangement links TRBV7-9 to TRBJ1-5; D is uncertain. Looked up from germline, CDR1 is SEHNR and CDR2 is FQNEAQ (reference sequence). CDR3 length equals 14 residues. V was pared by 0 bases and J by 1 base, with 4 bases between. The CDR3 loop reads CASSLAGSNQPQHF. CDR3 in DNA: TGTGCCAGCAGCTTAGCTGGCAGCAATCAGCCCCAGCATTTT.

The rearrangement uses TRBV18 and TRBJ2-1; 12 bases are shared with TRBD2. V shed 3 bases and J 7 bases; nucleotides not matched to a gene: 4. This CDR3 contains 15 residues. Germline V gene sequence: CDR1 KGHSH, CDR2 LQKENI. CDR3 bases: TGTGCCAGCTCACCTCTAGGACTAGCGGGGAATGAGCAGTTCTTC. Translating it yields CASSPLGLAGNEQFF. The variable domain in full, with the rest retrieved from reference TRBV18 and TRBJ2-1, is NAGVMQNPRHLVRRRGQEARLRCSPMKGHSHVYWYRQLPEEGLKFMVYLQKENIIDESGMPKERFSAEFPKEGPSILRIQQVVRGDSAAYFCASSPLGLAGNEQFFGPGTRLTVL.

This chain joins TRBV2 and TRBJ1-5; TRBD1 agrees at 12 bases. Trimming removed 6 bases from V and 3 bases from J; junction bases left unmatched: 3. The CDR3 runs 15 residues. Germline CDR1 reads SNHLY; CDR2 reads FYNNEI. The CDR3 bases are TGTGCCAGCAGGGGACAGGGGGCCAACAATCAGCCCCAGCATTTT. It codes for CASRGQGANNQPQHF.

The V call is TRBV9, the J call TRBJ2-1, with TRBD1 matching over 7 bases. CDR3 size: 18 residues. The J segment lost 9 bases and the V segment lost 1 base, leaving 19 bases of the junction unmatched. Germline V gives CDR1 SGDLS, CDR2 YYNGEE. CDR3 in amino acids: CASSVIGGASRSMGEQFF. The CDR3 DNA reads TGTGCCAGCAGCGTAATAGGGGGCGCATCAAGGTCCATGGGTGAGCAGTTCTTC.

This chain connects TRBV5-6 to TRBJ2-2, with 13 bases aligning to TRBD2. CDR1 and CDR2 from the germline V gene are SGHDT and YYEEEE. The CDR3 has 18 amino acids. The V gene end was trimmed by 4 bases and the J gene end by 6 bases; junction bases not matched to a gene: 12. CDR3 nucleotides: TGTGCCAGCAGCCCGGGACTAGCGGGGATTTCAAGGGCCGGGGAGCTGTTTTTT. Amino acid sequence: CASSPGLAGISRAGELFF. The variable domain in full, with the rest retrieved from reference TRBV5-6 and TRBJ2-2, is DAGVTQSPTHLIKTRGQQVTLRCSPKSGHDTVSWYQQALGQGPQFIFQYYEEEERQRGNFPDRFSGHQFPNYSSELNVNALLLGDSALYLCASSPGLAGISRAGELFFGEGSRLTVL.

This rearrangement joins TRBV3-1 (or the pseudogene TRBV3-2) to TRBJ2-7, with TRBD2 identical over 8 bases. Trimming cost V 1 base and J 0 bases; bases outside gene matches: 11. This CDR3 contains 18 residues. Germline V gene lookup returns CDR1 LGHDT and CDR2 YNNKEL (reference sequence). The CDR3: CASSQVHRGGLSSYEQYF. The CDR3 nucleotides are TGTGCCAGCAGCCAAGTGCATCGGGGGGGCTTGTCCTCCTACGAGCAGTACTTC.

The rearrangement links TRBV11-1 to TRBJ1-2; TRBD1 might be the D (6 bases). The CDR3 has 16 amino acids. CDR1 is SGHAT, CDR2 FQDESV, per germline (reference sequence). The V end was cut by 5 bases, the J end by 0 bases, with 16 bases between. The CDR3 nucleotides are TGTGCCAGCAGCCGTGACCGACAGGATACTAACTATGGCTACACCTTC. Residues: CASSRDRQDTNYGYTF. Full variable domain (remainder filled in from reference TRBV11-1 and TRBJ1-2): EAEVAQSPRYKITEKSQAVAFWCDPISGHATLYWYRQILGQGPELLVQFQDESVVDDSQLPKDRFSAERLKGVDSTLKIQPAELGDSAMYLCASSRDRQDTNYGYTFGSGTRLTVV.

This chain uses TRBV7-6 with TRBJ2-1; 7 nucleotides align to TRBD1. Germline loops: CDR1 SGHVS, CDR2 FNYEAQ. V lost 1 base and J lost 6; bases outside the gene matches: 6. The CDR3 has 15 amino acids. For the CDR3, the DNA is TGTGCCAGCAGCTTAGGGTCCCCAGGGGGCAATGAGCAGTTCTTC. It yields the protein CASSLGSPGGNEQFF. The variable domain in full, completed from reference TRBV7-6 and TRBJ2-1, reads GAGVSQSPRYKVTKRGQDVALRCDPISGHVSLYWYRQALGQGPEFLTYFNYEAQQDKSGLPNDRFSAERPEGSISTLTIQRTEQRDSAMYRCASSLGSPGGNEQFFGPGTRLTVL.

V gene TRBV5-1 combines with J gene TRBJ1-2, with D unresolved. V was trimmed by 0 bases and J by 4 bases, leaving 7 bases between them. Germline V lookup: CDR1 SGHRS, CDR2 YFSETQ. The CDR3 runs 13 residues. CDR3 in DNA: TGCGCCAGCAGCTTGGCGTCCACCTATGGCTACACCTTC. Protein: CASSLASTYGYTF. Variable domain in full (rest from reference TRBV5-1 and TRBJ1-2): KAGVTQTPRYLIKTRGQQVTLSCSPISGHRSVSWYQQTPGQGLQFLFEYFSETQRNKGNFPGRFSGRQFSNSRSEMNVSTLELGDSALYLCASSLASTYGYTFGSGTRLTVV.

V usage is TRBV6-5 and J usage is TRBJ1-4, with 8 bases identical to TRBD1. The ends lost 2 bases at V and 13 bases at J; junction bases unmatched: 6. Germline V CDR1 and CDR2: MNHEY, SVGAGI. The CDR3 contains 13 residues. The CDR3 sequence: CASSYGQGMALFF. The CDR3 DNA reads TGTGCCAGCAGTTACGGACAGGGAATGGCACTGTTTTTT.

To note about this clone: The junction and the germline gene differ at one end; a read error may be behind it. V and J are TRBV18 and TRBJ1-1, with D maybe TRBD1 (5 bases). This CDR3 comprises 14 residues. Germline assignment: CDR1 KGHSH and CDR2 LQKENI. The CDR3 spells CASSPPRETGPAVF. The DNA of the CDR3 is TGTGCCAGCTCACCCCCGAGGGAAACAGGCCCTGCTGTCTTT. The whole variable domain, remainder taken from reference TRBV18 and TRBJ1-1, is NAGVMQNPRHLVRRRGQEARLRCSPMKGHSHVYWYRQLPEEGLKFMVYLQKENIIDESGMPKERFSAEFPKEGPSILRIQQVVRGDSAAYFCASSPPRETGPAVFGQGTRLTVV.

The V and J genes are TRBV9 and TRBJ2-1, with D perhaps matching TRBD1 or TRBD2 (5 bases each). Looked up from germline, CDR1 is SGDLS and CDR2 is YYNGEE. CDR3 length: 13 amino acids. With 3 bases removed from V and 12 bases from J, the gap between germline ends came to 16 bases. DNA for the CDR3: TGTGCCAGCAGCGCCCGGACGAGGGGTGGGCAGTTCTTC. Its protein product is CASSARTRGGQFF.

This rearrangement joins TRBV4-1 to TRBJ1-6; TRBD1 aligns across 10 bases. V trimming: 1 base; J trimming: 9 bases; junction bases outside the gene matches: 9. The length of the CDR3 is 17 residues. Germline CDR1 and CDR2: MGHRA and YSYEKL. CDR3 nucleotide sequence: TGCGCCAGCAGCCAAGGGCGAGGGACAGGGGATCGTTCACCCCTCCACTTT. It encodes CASSQGRGTGDRSPLHF.

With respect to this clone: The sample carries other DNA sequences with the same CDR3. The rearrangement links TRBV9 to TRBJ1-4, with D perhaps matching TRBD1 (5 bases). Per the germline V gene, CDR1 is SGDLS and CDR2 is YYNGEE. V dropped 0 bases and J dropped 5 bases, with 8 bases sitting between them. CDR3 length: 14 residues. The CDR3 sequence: CASSVGGGNEKLFF. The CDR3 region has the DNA TGTGCCAGCAGCGTAGGTGGGGGGAATGAAAAACTGTTTTTT. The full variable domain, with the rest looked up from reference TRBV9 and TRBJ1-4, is DSGVTQTPKHLITATGQRVTLRCSPRSGDLSVYWYQQSLDQGLQFLIQYYNGEERAKGNILERFSAQQFPDLHSELNLSSLELGDSALYFCASSVGGGNEKLFFGSGTQLSVL.

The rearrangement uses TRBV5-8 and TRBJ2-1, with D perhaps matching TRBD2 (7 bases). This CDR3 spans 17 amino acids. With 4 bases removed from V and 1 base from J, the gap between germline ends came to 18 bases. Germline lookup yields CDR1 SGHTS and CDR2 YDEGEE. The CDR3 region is CASSVGGGAASYNEQFF. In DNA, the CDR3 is TGTGCCAGCAGCGTCGGTGGGGGGGCGGCTTCCTACAATGAGCAGTTCTTC.

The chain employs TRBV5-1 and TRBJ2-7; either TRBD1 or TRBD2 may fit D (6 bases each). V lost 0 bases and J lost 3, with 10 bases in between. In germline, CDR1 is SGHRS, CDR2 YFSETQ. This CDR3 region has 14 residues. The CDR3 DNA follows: TGCGCCAGCAGCTTGGACAGGGACTTCTACGAGCAGTACTTC. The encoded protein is CASSLDRDFYEQYF.